This note documents a single TCR beta chain sequence. The target antigen is unknown. Sampling times: baseline, cycle 4 day 1, cycle 7 day 1. The sample originates from a study of OX40 agonist ivuxolimab in advanced cancers. The wider study: An agonistic human IgG2 monoclonal antibody against OX40 (CD134) was given. Under the entry rules, prior anti-PD-1, anti-PD-L1 or anti-CTLA-4 therapy was allowed, and around 40% had some. Broader study findings: There were also nonresponders showing low normalized T-cell clonal expansion.

Here immunoSEQ multiplex PCR was the method, and the copy in TCRdb shows in-frame clones only, minus some. This sample has some 85,000 clones; roughly nine tenths occur once, and the top ten carry approximately 1.5%. This sequence was found in an adult with an advanced solid tumor such as melanoma, head and neck, liver or kidney cancer. Source: CD4+ or CD8+ T cells sorted from blood, taken in a trial of the OX40 agonist ivuxolimab.

The CDR3 region has the DNA TGTGCCTGGAGTGGCCTGGGGGCCGGTGGCTACACCTTC. As protein: CAWSGLGAGGYTF. The V gene is TRBV30, the J gene TRBJ1-2; D may be TRBD1 (6 bases). The CDR3 is 13 amino acids. V shed 1 base and J shed 7 bases, with 13 bases lying between them. Germline V CDR1 and CDR2: GTSNPN, SVGIG (reference sequence).